Below are 10 T cell receptor beta chains sequenced from a single sample in a study of shared clonotypes between healthy human individuals. This table comes from immunoSEQ multiplex PCR, and its TCRdb copy is limited to in-frame clones, with some not included. The data show roughly 2.6 million clones, approximately 92% seen once. Sequencing input: naive CD4+ T cells sorted from blood. Subset defined: CD45RA+ positively selected. The receptors come from a man between 18 and 35 years old in good health.

The chain joins TRBV5-6 to TRBJ1-3; 9 bases are a match to TRBD1. V shed 2 bases, J shed 8 bases, and the junction held 14 bases outside the gene matches. CDR1 is SGHDT and CDR2 is YYEEEE in the germline V gene. The CDR3 contains 17 residues. The CDR3 protein is CASSFLEHRDRVDTIYF. The CDR3 DNA reads TGTGCCAGCAGCTTTCTGGAACACCGGGACAGGGTTGACACCATATATTTT.

The chain links TRBV18 to TRBJ1-6; the match to TRBD1 covers 7 bases. The CDR3 length is 17 residues. The V and J ends lost 0 bases and 3 bases, in that order; junction bases with no gene match: 5. Germline lookup yields CDR1 KGHSH and CDR2 LQKENI. CDR3 nucleotides: TGTGCCAGCTCACCACCGAGGACAGGAGTCTATAATTCACCCCTCCACTTT. This gives the protein CASSPPRTGVYNSPLHF.

The chain couples TRBV4-1 to TRBJ1-1; D is ambiguous. The V end lost 4 bases, the J end lost 0 bases, and 12 bases lay between the germline ends. The CDR3 length is 15 residues. Germline V gives CDR1 MGHRA, CDR2 YSYEKL. CDR3 DNA: TGCGCCAGCAGCCTTACTTTGGGGATGAACACTGAAGCTTTCTTT. Protein product: CASSLTLGMNTEAFF.

The chain has TRBV7-9 and TRBJ2-7; 7 nucleotides line up with TRBD1. Germline trimming cut 1 base from V and 1 base from J; bases unmatched to any gene: 4. This CDR3 region has 15 residues. The germline CDR1 and CDR2 sequences are SEHNR and FQNEAQ (reference sequence). The CDR3 reads CASSLGQGLSYEQYF. The DNA for the CDR3 is TGTGCCAGCAGCTTAGGACAGGGATTATCCTACGAGCAGTACTTC. Looking up the rest from reference TRBV7-9 and TRBJ2-7 gives the full variable domain: DTGVSQNPRHKITKRGQNVTFRCDPISEHNRLYWYRQTLGQGPEFLTYFQNEAQLEKSRLLSDRFSAERPKGSFSTLEIQRTEQGDSAMYLCASSLGQGLSYEQYFGPGTRLTVT.

V usage is TRBV5-1 and J usage is TRBJ2-1; 12 bases fit TRBD2. J gave up 4 bases and V 1 base, and 9 bases lay outside the gene matches. This CDR3 contains 18 residues. CDR1 SGHRS and CDR2 YFSETQ come from the germline V gene. In DNA form, the CDR3 reads TGCGCCAGCAGCTTGCCGCTAGCGGGGGGGCTGTCATACAATGAGCAGTTCTTC. Translating it yields CASSLPLAGGLSYNEQFF.

The rearrangement joins TRBV6-6 to TRBJ2-1; 9 nucleotides match TRBD2. Germline V lookup: CDR1 MNHNY, CDR2 SVGAGI (reference sequence). V shed 8 bases, J shed 4 bases, and the junction held 12 bases outside the gene matches. This CDR3 is built from 16 residues. CDR3 DNA: TGTGCCAGCGGGCACCTGTTAGCGGGAGCTTACAATGAGCAGTTCTTC. It yields the protein CASGHLLAGAYNEQFF.

This clone was detected once. This chain links TRBV4-1 with TRBJ1-5, with D hard to call. The V gene's germline CDR1 is MGHRA and CDR2 YSYEKL. The ends were cut back, 4 bases at V and 5 bases at J, with 9 bases in the middle. This CDR3 is built from 13 residues. The CDR3 DNA reads as TGCGCCAGCAGCCCTGTCTTATATCAGCCCCAGCATTTT. Translation gives CASSPVLYQPQHF.

DNA for the CDR3: TGCGCCAGCAGCCCTACAGCGGGAGCCGTCTACGAGCAGTACTTC. Protein product: CASSPTAGAVYEQYF. The chain links TRBV4-1 to TRBJ2-7, with TRBD2 matching 8 bases. CDR1 is MGHRA, CDR2 YSYEKL, per germline. The CDR3 totals 15 residues. V was clipped by 4 bases and J by 3 bases; unmatched bases: 8.

In regard to this clone: The sample has other DNA sequences that encode this CDR3 too. The chain has TRBV20-1 and TRBJ2-7; no reliable D call. The germline V gene has CDR1 DFQATT and CDR2 SNEGSKA (reference sequence). V shed 4 bases and J shed 2 bases, with 6 bases lying between them. The CDR3 contains 11 residues. CDR3 nucleotide sequence: TGCAGTGCTATCGCTGCCTACGAGCAGTACTTC. Translated: CSAIAAYEQYF.

The chain couples TRBV5-4 to TRBJ1-6; TRBD1 aligns across 10 bases. The V and J ends lost 0 bases and 5 bases, in that order; junction bases with no gene match: 5. The CDR3 is 17 amino acids. Germline CDR1 and CDR2: SGHNT and YYREEE (reference sequence). The CDR3 region has the DNA TGTGCCAGCAGCTTGGATAGGGGACAGGGGAATAATTCACCCCTCCACTTT. This codes for CASSLDRGQGNNSPLHF.